This T cell receptor beta chain was sequenced in a study of blood T cell repertoires in COVID-19. TCRdb's table, derived via immunoSEQ multiplex PCR, lists solely in-frame clones and lacks some. The table shows over 40,000 clones, with roughly nine tenths occurring only once. The source is a man between 65 and 85 years old with active COVID-19. The source material was peripheral blood.

The CDR3: CASSLVSGLAGQNEQFF. CDR3 nucleotides: TGTGCCAGCAGTTTAGTTTCCGGACTAGCGGGACAAAATGAGCAGTTCTTC. The chain links TRBV28 to TRBJ2-1; 12 nucleotides match TRBD2. The CDR3 has 17 amino acids. The junction had 9 bases not matched to a gene; V was cut back by 2 bases and J by 7 bases. Looked up from germline, CDR1 is MDHEN and CDR2 is SYDVKM.